The 25 T cell receptor beta chains in this list originate from one sample, sequenced in a study of blood T cells in healthy people across ages (dated by TCRdb to between 2015 and 2016). The method behind the library was 5' RACE. The sequencing machine was an Illumina HiSeq 2500. The second PCR ran for about 6 to 11 cycles and used a J-beta primer mix along with a sample-barcoded 5' primer. The public reads were run again by TCRdb, first through fastp at Q25 and then through MiXCR, and only productive beta chains were kept. Rows matching on CDR3 protein sequence are summarized as one entry with the most common DNA and genes. This sample has about 1.1 million distinct CDR3 sequences in its table, and approximately 38% of those were observed once. The biggest ten clones account for roughly 13% of the sample. Sequenced input: blood. These receptors were taken from a man between 18 and 35 years old in good health.

This clonotype was counted only a few times. The chain joins TRBV2 to TRBJ2-3; a possible D gene is TRBD2 (6 bases). The V end lost 8 bases, the J end lost 0 bases, and 21 bases lay between the germline ends. Germline V gene sequence: CDR1 SNHLY, CDR2 FYNNEI. The CDR3 spans 17 residues. The CDR3 loop reads CASGEVALGYSTDTQYF. Written as DNA, the CDR3 is TGTGCCAGCGGGGAGGTTGCTCTGGGATATAGCACAGATACGCAGTATTTT.

The gene calls are TRBV6-6 and TRBJ2-1; TRBD2 might be the D (6 bases). Deletions cut 0 bases from V and 12 bases from J, with 18 bases between. This CDR3 comprises 15 residues. CDR1 and CDR2 (germline): MNHNY, SVGAGI (reference sequence). In DNA form, the CDR3 reads TGTGCCAGCAGTTACTCGGGACTTTACTCCAAGGGGCAGTTCTTC. Amino acid sequence: CASSYSGLYSKGQFF.

V usage is TRBV27 and J usage is TRBJ1-2; D not resolved. Germline CDR1 is MNHEY and CDR2 is SMNVEV (reference sequence). V shed 8 bases and J shed 4 bases, with 5 bases lying between them. The length of the CDR3 is 10 residues. This CDR3 reads CASPCYGYTF. The CDR3 bases are TGTGCCAGCCCTTGCTATGGCTACACCTTC.

This clonotype was found a few times. The chain combines TRBV29-1 with TRBJ2-7; 7 bases match TRBD1. With V trimmed by 4 bases and J by 6 bases, 21 bases remained unmatched. The V gene's germline CDR1 is SQVTM and CDR2 ANQGSEA. CDR3 length equals 17 residues. DNA of the CDR3: TGCAGCGTTGTCGAGGCCTTTACAGGGGACCCCCTTTCCGAGCAGTACTTC. Translated, it gives CSVVEAFTGDPLSEQYF.

Only a few counts were recorded for this clonotype. The CDR3, as DNA: TGTGCCAGCAGTTTAGGCATAAATGAGCAGTTCTTC. Its protein is CASSLGINEQFF. This chain links TRBV12-3 or TRBV12-4 with TRBJ2-1; D gene ambiguous. This CDR3 spans 12 amino acids. V lost 1 base and J 7 bases, leaving 5 bases between the germline ends.

A few counts support this clonotype. The rearrangement links TRBV24-1 to TRBJ1-1; 8 positions match TRBD1. This CDR3 is 18 amino acids long. CDR1 and CDR2 from the germline V gene are KGHDR and SFDVKD. Trimming removed 5 bases from V and 1 base from J; junction bases left unmatched: 14. Here the CDR3 reads CATSGAPGTGGTNTEAFF. CDR3 DNA: TGTGCCACCAGTGGGGCCCCTGGGACAGGCGGGACGAACACTGAAGCTTTCTTT.

The gene calls are TRBV2 and TRBJ2-5; a possible D gene is TRBD1 (6 bases). This CDR3 is 15 amino acids long. CDR1 and CDR2 (germline): SNHLY, FYNNEI. Trimming shortened V by 6 bases and J by 11 bases, and 25 bases separated the two germline ends. Here the CDR3 DNA reads TGTGCCAGCAGCGGGAACAGGGCCTCCATCGGGGAGCAGTACTTC. It is translated as CASSGNRASIGEQYF. Using reference TRBV2 and TRBJ2-5 for the parts outside the CDR3, the full variable domain is EPEVTQTPSHQVTQMGQEVILRCVPISNHLYFYWYRQILGQKVEFLVSFYNNEISEKSEIFDDQFSVERPDGSNFTLKIRSTKLEDSAMYFCASSGNRASIGEQYFGPGTRLLVL.

The chain has TRBV7-2 and TRBJ2-3; 8 positions match TRBD2. The V gene's germline CDR1 is SGHTA and CDR2 FQGNSA. This CDR3 region has 15 residues. V lost 2 bases, J lost 6 bases, and 7 bases stayed unmatched. The CDR3 spells CASSLRGGRTDTQYF. CDR3 nucleotide sequence: TGTGCCAGCAGCTTACGGGGGGGCCGAACCGATACGCAGTATTTT.

This chain connects TRBV6-6 to TRBJ2-5; D call uncertain. V lost 2 bases and J 2 bases, leaving 15 bases between the germline ends. Germline CDR1 is MNHNY and CDR2 is SVGAGI (reference sequence). The CDR3 is 16 residues long. This chain's CDR3 is CASSYTDLEVQETQYF. The CDR3 nucleotides read TGTGCCAGCAGTTACACCGACCTAGAGGTGCAAGAGACCCAGTACTTC.

This clonotype was found a few times. This chain connects TRBV5-1 to TRBJ2-5; the match to TRBD2 covers 8 bases. The CDR3 extends over 15 amino acids. The germline V gene encodes CDR1 SGHRS and CDR2 YFSETQ. V lost 4 bases and J lost 2; bases outside the gene matches: 7. CDR3 in DNA: TGCGCCAGCAGCCACAGGACTAGCTCACAAGAGACCCAGTACTTC. This codes for CASSHRTSSQETQYF.

This clonotype occurred a few times. The rearrangement joins TRBV4-3 to TRBJ1-1; D not resolved. CDR1 and CDR2 (germline): LGHNA, YSLEER. V dropped 8 bases and J dropped 7 bases, with 17 bases sitting between them. The CDR3 has 13 residues. This CDR3 is CASARTYRGEAFF. The DNA for the CDR3 is TGCGCCAGCGCCAGGACTTACCGGGGTGAAGCTTTCTTT.

This chain links TRBV20-1 with TRBJ2-2; 8 bases agree with TRBD2. There are 16 residues in the CDR3. J gave up 1 base and V 0 bases, and 4 bases lay outside the gene matches. The V gene's germline CDR1 is DFQATT and CDR2 SNEGSKA (reference sequence). This chain's CDR3 is CSARDRLAGNTGELFF. Here the CDR3 DNA reads TGCAGTGCTAGAGATCGTCTAGCGGGGAACACCGGGGAGCTGTTTTTT.

The rearrangement uses TRBV12-3 or TRBV12-4 and TRBJ2-3; D is undetermined. The CDR3 runs 14 residues. With 5 bases removed from V and 0 bases from J, the gap between germline ends came to 9 bases. CDR3 coding DNA: TGTGCCAGCAGTAGGACGATTAGCACAGATACGCAGTATTTT. Protein sequence: CASSRTISTDTQYF.

This clonotype has more than one count but fewer than ten. J is TRBJ1-1 and V is TRBV29-1; possibly TRBD1 for D (5 bases). Germline V gives CDR1 SQVTM, CDR2 ANQGSEA. The CDR3 extends over 14 amino acids. V was trimmed by 7 bases and J by 0 bases, leaving 15 bases between them. This CDR3 is CSATGPGLNTEAFF. CDR3 DNA: TGCAGCGCCACCGGGCCAGGGTTGAACACTGAAGCTTTCTTT.

This clonotype was seen a few times. This chain uses TRBV6-6 with TRBJ2-7, with D hard to call. V shed 6 bases and J shed 3 bases, with 9 bases lying between them. The CDR3 extends over 12 amino acids. CDR1 MNHNY and CDR2 SVGAGI come from the germline V gene (reference sequence). The CDR3 sequence is CASREYNYEQYF. CDR3 nucleotides: TGTGCCAGCAGGGAATACAACTACGAGCAGTACTTC.

The chain links TRBV3-1 to TRBJ2-1; the D gene is possibly TRBD2 (6 bases). TRBJ2-7 matches the DNA end more closely, so the J call is doubtful. CDR3 length: 15 residues. Germline CDR1 and CDR2: LGHDT and YNNKEL (reference sequence). The CDR3 nucleotides read TGTGCCAGCAGCCAACCGCGGGACGACTACAATGAGCAGTACTTC. Its translation is CASSQPRDDYNEQYF.

V usage is TRBV5-5 and J usage is TRBJ2-7; 7 bases line up with TRBD2. Looked up from germline, CDR1 is SGHKS and CDR2 is YYEKEE (reference sequence). This CDR3 has 13 amino acids. Trimming cost V 4 bases and J 3 bases; bases outside gene matches: 4. The CDR3 nucleotides read TGTGCCAGCAGCCGGGACTACCGCTACGAGCAGTACTTC. This encodes CASSRDYRYEQYF.

This clonotype has a handful of counts. The chain recombines TRBV20-1 with TRBJ1-2; D perhaps matches TRBD1 (5 bases). The germline gives CDR1 DFQATT, CDR2 SNEGSKA (reference sequence). V was trimmed by 0 bases and J by 3 bases, leaving 11 bases between them. The CDR3 sequence is 14 residues long. CDR3 nucleotides: TGCAGTGCTAGAGATAGGGAAGGGGACTATGGCTACACCTTC. It specifies CSARDREGDYGYTF.

This clonotype was counted between two and nine times. The chain is built from TRBV7-2 and TRBJ1-1; D possibly corresponds to TRBD1 (5 bases). In germline, CDR1 is SGHTA, CDR2 FQGNSA. Trimming pared 4 bases from V and 9 bases from J, leaving 15 bases between. The CDR3 contains 13 residues. In DNA form, the CDR3 reads TGTGCCAGCAGCTCCCACAGACAGTCTCAAGCTTTCTTT. Amino acids: CASSSHRQSQAFF.

This clonotype was picked up a small number of times. The rearrangement uses TRBV27 and TRBJ2-3, with 8 nucleotides matching TRBD1. The CDR3 is 15 amino acids. Germline V gene sequence: CDR1 MNHEY, CDR2 SMNVEV (reference sequence). The V segment lost 6 bases and the J segment 2 bases; nucleotides outside the gene matches: 7. CDR3: CASRTGATITDTQYF. The CDR3 nucleotides read TGTGCCAGCAGGACAGGGGCCACCATCACAGATACGCAGTATTTT.

The rearrangement links TRBV28 to TRBJ2-2; 9 nucleotides match TRBD2. The CDR3 extends over 17 amino acids. Germline V gene data show CDR1 as MDHEN and CDR2 as SYDVKM. V shed 4 bases and J 0 bases; nucleotides not matched to a gene: 6. The CDR3, as DNA: TGTGCCAGCAGTTCCCCTAGCGGGGCCACGAACACCGGGGAGCTGTTTTTT. Translation: CASSSPSGATNTGELFF.

The rearrangement uses TRBV5-1 and TRBJ2-1, with 13 bases fitting TRBD2. Germline V gene data show CDR1 as SGHRS and CDR2 as YFSETQ. V was clipped by 2 bases and J by 7 bases; unmatched bases: 6. The length of the CDR3 is 16 residues. CDR3 sequence reads: CASSLGGTSGENEQFF. The CDR3, as DNA: TGCGCCAGCAGCTTAGGAGGGACTAGCGGGGAAAATGAGCAGTTCTTC.

V gene TRBV9 combines with J gene TRBJ1-2, with 7 positions matching TRBD1. Germline V gives CDR1 SGDLS, CDR2 YYNGEE. The CDR3 is 14 residues long. After removal of 4 bases from V and 6 bases from J, the junction contained 9 bases not matched to a gene. CDR3 loop: CASSPQGRTHGYTF. Written as DNA, the CDR3 is TGTGCCAGCAGCCCACAGGGGAGAACCCATGGCTACACCTTC.

V is TRBV12-5 and J is TRBJ2-1; TRBD1 matches at 9 bases. The CDR3 spans 15 residues. V shed 7 bases and J 4 bases; nucleotides not matched to a gene: 8. The germline gives CDR1 LGHNT, CDR2 FRNRAP. CDR3 protein: CASATRDRAYNEQFF. Here the CDR3 DNA reads TGTGCTAGTGCTACCCGGGACAGGGCTTACAATGAGCAGTTCTTC.

The J gene is TRBJ1-1, the V gene TRBV9, with unresolved D. CDR1 SGDLS and CDR2 YYNGEE come from the germline V gene. The CDR3 is 15 amino acids. V shed 0 bases and J shed 1 base, with 10 bases lying between them. The CDR3 reads CASSVDPTPNTEAFF. The CDR3 nucleotides read TGTGCCAGCAGCGTAGATCCCACGCCGAACACTGAAGCTTTCTTT.